The 15 T cell receptor beta chains below all came from one sample that was sequenced in a study of response to subunit inactivated influenza vaccine. MiXCR was run by TCRdb on the RT-PCR reads, yielding one entry per CDR3 protein. The sample has some 540,000 distinct CDR3 sequences, under 30% seen once. This same sample was also part of a study on T cells expressing NK-cell markers. That source notes: The cDNA for TCR beta came from 5'RACE template switching with UMIs.

Sequences were derived from CD4+ T cells sorted from PBMCs, sampled 12 days after vaccination. These receptors came from a man aged 50-59 years who received an inactivated influenza vaccine.

The chain carries TRBV3-1 and TRBJ2-7; D is ambiguous. Germline CDR1 reads LGHDT; CDR2 reads YNNKEL (reference sequence). This CDR3 has 12 amino acids. V was pared by 1 base and J by 6 bases, with 7 bases between. In nucleotides, the CDR3 is TGTGCCAGCAGCCAAGTGGAGCGCGAGCAGTACTTC. Translating gives CASSQVEREQYF.

This clonotype was found a few times. This chain uses TRBV20-1 with TRBJ2-5; D gene unclear. V lost 3 bases and J lost 3, with 11 bases in between. Germline V CDR1 and CDR2: DFQATT, SNEGSKA (reference sequence). The CDR3 consists of 13 residues. Here the CDR3 reads CSASRTAKETQYF. In DNA, the CDR3 is TGCAGTGCTAGCAGAACTGCAAAAGAGACCCAGTACTTC.

This clonotype was counted at least ten times. This chain joins TRBV7-2 and TRBJ1-2; D not certain. The V and J ends lost 1 base and 6 bases respectively, with 12 bases between them. The germline CDR1 and CDR2 sequences are SGHTA and FQGNSA. This CDR3 spans 14 amino acids. This chain's CDR3 is CASSLGPSPDGYTF. For the CDR3, the DNA is TGTGCCAGCAGCTTAGGTCCCAGTCCGGATGGCTACACCTTC.

This clonotype was observed a handful of times. J is TRBJ1-6 and V is TRBV4-2; D is possibly TRBD1 (6 bases). Germline V gene data show CDR1 as LGHNA and CDR2 as YNFKEQ. V was shortened by 6 bases and J by 9 bases, with 15 bases between the two germline ends. This CDR3 spans 14 amino acids. This CDR3 reads CASSTPGGGSPLHF. For the CDR3, the DNA is TGTGCCAGCAGTACGCCGGGGGGCGGTTCACCCCTCCACTTT.

The sample holds a few counts of this clonotype. V gene TRBV29-1 combines with J gene TRBJ2-5; D is unclear. CDR1 is SQVTM and CDR2 is ANQGSEA in the germline V gene. CDR3 length equals 14 residues. V lost 5 bases and J 2 bases, leaving 15 bases between the germline ends. The CDR3 loop reads CSVLSVDNQETQYF. The CDR3 bases are TGCAGCGTTCTCTCGGTCGATAATCAAGAGACCCAGTACTTC.

V gene TRBV10-3 combines with J gene TRBJ2-3, with a tentative D call TRBD2 (6 bases). Trimming removed 5 bases at V and 3 bases at J, with 12 bases between. The CDR3 has 14 residues. CDR1 and CDR2 (germline): ENHRY, SYGVKD. The chain's CDR3 is CAISTVGGTDTQYF. The DNA for the CDR3 is TGTGCCATCAGTACAGTGGGAGGAACAGATACGCAGTATTTT.

This clonotype was seen only a few times. CDR3: CASSQKENYGYTF. CDR3 sequence (DNA): TGTGCCAGCTCACAGAAGGAGAACTATGGCTACACCTTC. This chain joins TRBV18 and TRBJ1-2; D is unresolved. This CDR3 region has 13 residues. Germline V gene data show CDR1 as KGHSH and CDR2 as LQKENI. With 4 bases removed from V and 2 bases from J, the gap between germline ends came to 8 bases.

The sample holds a few counts of this clonotype. The V call is TRBV10-1, the J call TRBJ1-1; no reliable D call. Trimming took 3 bases from V and 4 from J, leaving 9 bases between them. The CDR3 consists of 13 residues. CDR1 and CDR2 (germline): WNHNN, SYGVQD (reference sequence). DNA for the CDR3: TGCGCCAGCAGTGACAGGTCGGTCACTGAAGCTTTCTTT. Protein: CASSDRSVTEAFF.

The gene calls are TRBV10-3 and TRBJ2-6; D may be TRBD1 (6 bases). Germline CDR1 and CDR2: ENHRY and SYGVKD. With 3 bases removed from V and 0 bases from J, the gap between germline ends came to 12 bases. The CDR3 totals 17 residues. CDR3 DNA: TGTGCCATCAGTGACGTGACAGGTGTCTCTGGGGCCAACGTCCTGACTTTC. It yields the protein CAISDVTGVSGANVLTF.

The rearrangement uses TRBV7-2 and TRBJ2-1; weak D call: TRBD1 (5 bases). Germline CDR1 reads SGHTA; CDR2 reads FQGNSA. The CDR3 consists of 16 residues. V lost 2 bases, J lost 7 bases, and 18 bases lay in between. The CDR3: CASSLYLDSLGNEQFF. CDR3 nucleotides: TGTGCCAGCAGCTTATACTTAGACAGTCTGGGGAATGAGCAGTTCTTC.

This sequence joins TRBV6-5 and TRBJ2-4; maybe TRBD2 (6 bases). The germline V gene encodes CDR1 MNHEY and CDR2 SVGAGI. V shed 0 bases and J shed 0 bases, with 9 bases lying between them. The CDR3 contains 16 residues. For the CDR3, the DNA is TGTGCCAGCAGTTACTCTTTAGCGGTAGCCAAAAACATTCAGTACTTC. It specifies CASSYSLAVAKNIQYF.

The V gene is TRBV12-3 or TRBV12-4, the J gene TRBJ2-3; possibly TRBD1 for D (6 bases). Between the trimmed V and J ends, which lost 6 bases and 5 bases, there was a span of 15 bases. This CDR3 comprises 14 residues. CDR3 protein: CASRFTGLGDTQYF. The CDR3 DNA is TGTGCCAGCAGATTTACAGGGTTAGGAGATACGCAGTATTTT.

In its sample, this clonotype was seen a few times. The chain links TRBV4-1 to TRBJ1-1, with TRBD1 identical over 7 bases. Germline V gene sequence: CDR1 MGHRA, CDR2 YSYEKL. Germline trimming cut 0 bases from V and 11 bases from J; bases unmatched to any gene: 9. The CDR3 covers 14 residues. The CDR3 loop is CASSQDGQGVRAFF. CDR3 bases: TGCGCCAGCAGCCAAGACGGGCAGGGGGTTCGGGCTTTCTTT.

This clonotype was seen a few times. The chain combines TRBV3-1 with TRBJ1-1, with D possibly being TRBD1 (5 bases). CDR1 LGHDT and CDR2 YNNKEL come from the germline V gene (reference sequence). The V end lost 4 bases, the J end lost 6 bases, and 12 bases lay between the germline ends. The CDR3 spans 13 residues. CDR3 region: CASSRDLSAEAFF. The CDR3 DNA is TGTGCCAGCAGCCGGGACCTTAGCGCTGAAGCTTTCTTT.

This clonotype was counted only a few times. The rearrangement uses TRBV9 and TRBJ2-7; D is ambiguous. V dropped 0 bases and J dropped 2 bases, with 9 bases sitting between them. Germline loops: CDR1 SGDLS, CDR2 YYNGEE. The CDR3 extends over 14 amino acids. CDR3 in amino acids: CASSVAGLTYEQYF. CDR3 DNA: TGTGCCAGCAGCGTAGCGGGTCTTACCTACGAGCAGTACTTC.